This T cell receptor beta chain came from a study of cytomegalovirus exposure and HLA in healthy donors (dated by TCRdb to about 2017). Study-level background: An earlier analysis of several hundred of the donors reported 250 to 350 Gb of sequence data and about 100 million unique TCR beta sequences from some 180 million T cells. Roughly 300 gigabases of sequencing data and tens of millions of unique TCR sequences were included in an early release covering 550 to 650 HLA-typed donors. The genetic ancestry cluster associated with self-reported Caucasian donors included about 81% of the approximately 430 genotyped donors. The study aimed to test whether signatures of past pathogen exposure could be identified by cataloging public T cell receptors. The study used immunosequencing to profile the T cell repertoires of approximately 640 subjects and linked those repertoires to cytomegalovirus serostatus. A separate validation cohort of roughly 120 different subjects was used in addition to the roughly 700-subject first cohort. The study combined high-throughput TCR immunosequencing, statistical association of individual TCRs with disease status, and machine learning to predict cytomegalovirus infection status. In a later analysis, previously published TCR beta repertoires from 550 to 750 donors were re-analyzed and high-resolution HLA genotyping was added so that TCR occurrence patterns could be studied. In the later analysis, no new phenotypic data were used to find candidate immune exposures; instead, reliance was placed on TCR beta sequences and their occurrence across donors. An earlier analysis of about 620 of the donors applied high-throughput TCR beta sequencing to assess whether each TCR beta V gene segment acted as functional or pseudogenic. Donor age, sex, ethnicity and CMV serostatus were collected together with the repertoire data. In a later genetic analysis, genome-wide SNP genotypes for about 55% of the roughly 670 donors were used, and that subset was treated as a discovery cohort. Every repertoire in the discovery cohort had been generated on one and the same sequencing platform. HLA typing covered class I and class II loci at four-digit resolution. The number of donors typed differed by locus, with roughly 620-630 for A, B, C, DRB1 and DQB1, 522 for DQA1, 606 for DPA1, and some 440 for DPB1. Five DR-DQ haplotypes were treated as single units for association and clustering because of strong linkage in the cohort. Among some 400 genotyped donors of the cohort, an average of roughly 230,000 unique TCR beta nucleotide sequences was sequenced per donor, of which roughly 17% were non-productive.

About this clone: It has no known antigen specificity. Within one base of it there is no much larger clone, and no base qualities were kept.

The cohort consisted of 650 to 850 healthy bone marrow donors. At the time of sampling, every cohort member was nominally healthy, though immune exposures that went unrecorded were likely present. The donor tested CMV seronegative and was one of the 352 seronegative cohort members. Every donor gave a peripheral blood sample, and the peripheral blood mononuclear cells from that sample were used for TCR beta sequencing. The Qiagen DNeasy Blood Extraction Kit was used to extract genomic DNA from the blood cell samples. Library creation used the immunoSEQ multiplex PCR assay. The multiplex PCR relied on a mix of 60 forward primers for TCR Vbeta segments and 13 reverse primers for TCR Jbeta segments. The CDR3 region of rearranged TCR beta genes was amplified from genomic DNA by a multiplex PCR assay. The amplified TCR beta libraries were sequenced on the Illumina HiSeq System as 87-base-pair reads. The authors' pipeline ran thus. A later analysis counted some 80 million unique TCR beta chains across the 650 to 800 repertoires, and approximately 11 million of these chains were shared by at least two donors. A nearest-neighbor algorithm error-corrected the raw reads and collapsed the reads into unique sequences, merging closely related sequences to remove PCR and sequencing errors. To assign V, D and J gene segments, CDR3 sequences were aligned to IMGT reference sequences. For a sequence to be retained, at least a six-nucleotide match to both a V gene segment and a J gene segment was required. Rearrangements were classified as productive when the CDR3 lacked stop codons and remained in frame with V and J, and all other rearrangements were classified as non-productive. Following IMGT convention, CDR3 was defined as the stretch from the second conserved V-encoded cysteine up to the conserved J-encoded phenylalanine. In an earlier analysis of more than 550 of the donors, sequences lacking an unambiguous match to a single V gene segment were excluded. An earlier analysis of about 590 of the donors classified V segments as functional when productive rearrangements were above 56.7% and as segregating when the standard deviation between donors was above 5%. To diagnose cytomegalovirus status from the catalog of TCR beta chain sequences, a statistical classification framework was built. V and J gene assignment, in a later analysis, came from comparing TCR nucleotide sequences with IMGT/GENE-DB human TR gene sequences. In a later analysis, CDR3 sequences and most-parsimonious VDJ recombination scenarios were assigned using the TCRdist pipeline. A later analysis defined each TCR beta chain by its CDR3 amino acid sequence plus V-gene family, and excluded reads lacking a unique V-gene family. To address suspected cross-contamination and a sequencing artifact, a later analysis removed over 500 highly shared, low-generation-probability nucleotide sequences. A later analysis calculated a clonal expansion index for each public chain from normalized within-repertoire ranks of inferred template counts. In a later analysis, generation probabilities were computed with a VDJ recombination model fitted to out-of-frame rearrangements, and the resulting probabilities were checked against IGoR. In a later analysis, hypergeometric tests were used to score TCR-TCR, TCR-HLA and TCR-CMV co-occurrence, with a repertoire-size bias correction applied to TCR pairs. False discovery rates were estimated in a later analysis by permuting HLA or CMV assignments 20 times. In a later analysis, co-occurring TCRs were grouped using DBSCAN, and TCRdist sequence similarity was added for clustering within HLA-allele-positive subsets. Repertoires with fewer than 30,000 or more than 120,000 public chains, plus five repertoires with anomalous nucleotide sharing, were excluded from co-occurrence clustering. TCRdb took this table from immuneACCESS and kept in-frame rearrangements with V and J called. Such tables lack part of the clones; where checked against another copy, unresolved V genes explain under half of the gap, and the rest is unexplained. V, J and clone size were drawn from that table, and D and trimming were deduced from the DNA. The sample has fewer than 200,000 clones on record, approximately 84% of them singletons. The top ten hold more than 0.2% of the sample.

Reading from cysteine to phenylalanine, the CDR3 counts 16 amino acids. This entry keeps only the CDR3 DNA: 48 bases, framed from base 1. From the germline V gene, CDR1 is SGHAT and CDR2 is FQNNGV. Trimming takes 1 base off V and 7 bases off J; junction bases not matched to a gene: 12. Results and caveats for the whole study, not just this receptor: Presence/absence analyses assumed roughly uniform sequencing depth across donors, an assumption that may not hold. A further reported finding was that TCR beta sequences accurately predicted the HLA-A and HLA-B alleles for most subjects in the first cohort. The earlier analysis of around 600 of the donors excluded roughly 17 rarely observed V segments, including chromosome 9 orphons, because counts were too low. Linkage disequilibrium might explain the correlated functional status among segregating V segments, but an unknown experimental factor could not be excluded. A later analysis reported that several top co-occurrence clusters appeared linked to parvovirus B19, influenza, CMV and Epstein-Barr virus. CMV serostatus was the only immune exposure information available for the cohort. Because HLA typing was missing for some donors at each locus, association tests included only the typed subset. At a false discovery rate of 0.05, a later analysis linked some 18,000 TCR beta sequences to specific HLA alleles. A few of the identified cytomegalovirus-associated TCR beta chains were confirmed in vitro to be specific for cytomegalovirus antigens. In a later analysis, HLA-associated TCR beta chains were found to be more clonally expanded and to have lower generation probabilities than equally common non-associated chains. In the study, approximately 160 TCR beta chains were listed as associated with cytomegalovirus. A later analysis found that most CMV-associated TCR beta chains appeared HLA-restricted, with HLA associations seemingly driven largely by CMV exposure. The classifier was reported to diagnose cytomegalovirus status with high specificity and sensitivity in both the original cohort and the validation cohort. When HLA alleles, especially DR and DQ, strongly co-occurred, TCR associations were difficult to assign to individual alleles. According to a later genetic analysis, donors in an Asian-associated ancestry cluster had fewer N-insertions in productive TCRs than the roughly 700-donor mean. A later analysis found that TCR association rates varied across HLA loci, with DRB1 alleles showing the most associated TCRs and HLA-C alleles the fewest. The authors suggested that the approach could potentially be generalized to other disease states and immunological phenotypes. A later genetic analysis associated a missense DCLRE1C variant with V-gene and J-gene trimming of TCR beta chains, and an independent cohort replicated the association. Most TCR sequences were observed very rarely across donors, whereas some public TCRs were present in many individuals. Only TCR beta chains were sequenced in this cohort, and the absence of alpha or paired-chain data limited detectable features. Some IMGT-functional V segments, including TRBV6-2 and TRBV6-3, could not be told apart with the 87-base-pair reads, so those segments were excluded. Broadly in line with IMGT annotations, most TCR beta V segments showed up in productive rearrangements about 90% or about 30% of the time in an earlier analysis of approximately 600 of the donors. A group of highly shared sequence variants was considered likely to be a technical artifact of the sequencing pipeline.

The clonotype originates from a girl under two years old in good health and CMV-seronegative. The chain uses TRBV11-2 and TRBJ2-7; 8 middle bases align to TRBD2. Sequencing was performed on PBMCs. The CDR3 reads CASSLVGRGGLGEQYF. At the DNA level, the sequence is TGTGCCAGCAGCTTAGTGGGGCGCGGGGGGCTGGGGGAGCAGTACTTC. Full variable domain (CDR3 extended with the reference TRBV11-2 and TRBJ2-7 proteins): EAGVAQSPRYKIIEKRQSVAFWCNPISGHATLYWYQQILGQGPKLLIQFQNNGVVDDSQLPKDRFSAERLKGVDSTLKIQPAKLEDSAVYLCASSLVGRGGLGEQYFGPGTRLTVT.